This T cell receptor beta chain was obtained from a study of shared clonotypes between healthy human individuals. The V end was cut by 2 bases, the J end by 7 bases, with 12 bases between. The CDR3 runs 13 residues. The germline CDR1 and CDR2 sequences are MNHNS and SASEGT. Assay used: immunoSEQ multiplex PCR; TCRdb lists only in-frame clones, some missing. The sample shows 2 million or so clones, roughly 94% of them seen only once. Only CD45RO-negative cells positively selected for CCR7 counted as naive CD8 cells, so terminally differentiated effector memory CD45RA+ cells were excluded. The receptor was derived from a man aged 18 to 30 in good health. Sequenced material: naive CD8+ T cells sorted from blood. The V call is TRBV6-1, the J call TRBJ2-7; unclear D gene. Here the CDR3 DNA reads TGTGCCAGCAGTGAATATGGTGGGGTTGAGCAGTACTTC. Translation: CASSEYGGVEQYF.